These T cell receptor beta chains were read from a single sample in a study of blood T cell repertoires in COVID-19. Clones were sequenced by immunoSEQ multiplex PCR, and TCRdb holds only the in-frame ones, with some missing. The sample shows roughly 87,000 clones, roughly 80% of them seen only once. Sequencing was performed on peripheral blood. These receptors all come from a woman aged 45-65 years with acute or convalescent COVID-19. Both conserved end residues are part of each CDR3. D genes are given only for firm matches. Clone size, where shown, is once, few, many, or a class for clones that have expanded.

TRBJ1-3,TRBD1,14,TRBV29-1,NA,CSALTGNSGNTIYF,TGCAGCGCCCTGACAGGGAACTCTGGAAACACCATATATTTT
TRBJ1-6,NA,17,TRBV27,NA,CASGSDRFLSYNSPLHF,TGTGCCAGCGGATCAGACAGGTTCCTCTCCTATAATTCACCCCTCCACTTT
TRBJ1-2,NA,13,TRBV6-2/TRBV6-3,once,CASSYEQPYGYTF,TGTGCCAGCAGTTACGAACAGCCCTATGGCTACACCTTC
TRBJ1-1,NA,13,TRBV3-1/TRBV3-2,NA,CASSRVGGTEAFF,TGTGCCAGCAGCCGAGTGGGGGGCACTGAAGCTTTCTTT
TRBJ1-3,NA,16,TRBV12-2,NA,CARLPRRGSSGNTIYF,TGTGCAAGGCTGCCGAGGAGGGGAAGCTCTGGAAACACCATATATTTT
TRBJ1-4,NA,15,TRBV5-1,NA,CASSLESRANEKLFF,TGCGCCAGCAGCTTGGAATCCAGGGCTAATGAAAAACTGTTTTTT
TRBJ1-4,NA,14,TRBV3-1/TRBV3-2,once,CASSHLQGNEKLFF,TGTGCCAGCAGCCATTTACAGGGAAATGAAAAACTGTTTTTT
TRBJ2-1,NA,15,TRBV9,NA,CASSVVERGANEQFF,TGTGCCAGCAGCGTAGTAGAGCGAGGTGCCAATGAGCAGTTCTTC
TRBJ2-2,TRBD1,13,TRBV6-4,NA,CASSTGGTGELFF,TGTGCCAGCAGTACAGGGGGCACCGGGGAGCTGTTTTTT
TRBJ1-3,TRBD1,16,TRBV28,NA,CASSSSGGTKRNTIYF,TGTGCCAGCAGTTCATCAGGGGGTACGAAACGAAACACCATATATTTT
TRBJ2-5,TRBD2,14,TRBV20-1,NA,CSASVTSGTETQYF,TGCAGTGCTAGTGTTACTAGCGGGACAGAGACCCAGTACTTC
TRBJ1-4,TRBD1,13,TRBV7-9,NA,CASRGQINEKLFF,TGTGCCAGCAGGGGACAGATAAATGAAAAACTGTTTTTT
TRBJ1-1,NA,13,TRBV6-5,NA,CASSSYMNTEAFF,TGTGCCAGCAGTTCCTATATGAACACTGAAGCTTTCTTT
TRBJ1-2,NA,13,TRBV28,NA,CASSPPRAHGYTF,TGTGCCAGCAGCCCACCCAGGGCGCATGGCTACACCTTC
TRBJ2-7,TRBD1,17,TRBV11-2,NA,CASSLTRDRRASYEQYF,TGTGCCAGCAGCTTAACCCGGGACAGGAGAGCCTCCTACGAGCAGTACTTC
TRBJ2-1,NA,16,TRBV7-3,NA,CASSSRGGAEGNEQFF,TGTGCCAGCAGCTCAAGGGGGGGCGCAGAGGGAAATGAGCAGTTCTTC
TRBJ2-2,TRBD1,15,TRBV2,NA,CASSAGTGNTGELFF,TGTGCCAGCAGTGCAGGGACAGGGAACACCGGGGAGCTGTTTTTT
TRBJ2-2,NA,13,TRBV14,few,CASSLTDTGELFF,TGTGCCAGCAGCCTTACAGACACCGGGGAGCTGTTTTTT
TRBJ2-6,NA,15,TRBV27,NA,CASSPDKSGANVLTF,TGTGCCAGCAGCCCCGACAAATCTGGGGCCAACGTCCTGACTTTC
TRBJ2-2,TRBD1,12,TRBV30,NA,CAWGQVTGELFF,TGTGCCTGGGGACAGGTAACCGGGGAGCTGTTTTTT
TRBJ2-3,NA,16,TRBV5-6,NA,CASSPTQNLPTDTQYF,TGTGCCAGCAGCCCCACACAAAATCTTCCCACAGATACGCAGTATTTT
TRBJ1-4,TRBD1,16,TRBV3-1/TRBV3-2,few,CASSQDPTGRNEKLFF,TGTGCCAGCAGCCAAGACCCGACAGGGCGAAATGAAAAACTGTTTTTT
TRBJ2-3,TRBD1,16,TRBV6-5,NA,CASSWRQGGSTDTQYF,TGTGCCAGCAGTTGGAGACAGGGTGGTAGCACAGATACGCAGTATTTT
TRBJ1-1,TRBD1,13,TRBV6-4,NA,CASSETGVRAAFF,TGTGCCAGCAGTGAGACAGGGGTCCGGGCAGCTTTCTTT
TRBJ1-6,TRBD1,16,TRBV19,few,CASSPDRGGYNSPLHF,TGTGCCAGTAGCCCCGACAGGGGAGGATATAATTCACCCCTCCACTTT
TRBJ1-2,NA,16,TRBV11-2,NA,CASSLYQGGLGYGYTF,TGTGCCAGCAGCTTATATCAAGGAGGCCTCGGCTATGGCTACACCTTC
TRBJ1-1,NA,14,TRBV5-1,NA,CASSLYDRGTEAFF,TGCGCCAGCAGCTTGTATGATCGGGGCACTGAAGCTTTCTTT
TRBJ2-3,NA,15,TRBV19,NA,CASSPLAGSTDTQYF,TGTGCCAGTAGTCCTCTCGCGGGGAGCACAGATACGCAGTATTTT
TRBJ2-2,TRBD1,17,TRBV5-1,NA,CASSLANPGQGGGELFF,TGCGCCAGCAGCTTGGCCAATCCCGGACAGGGAGGCGGGGAGCTGTTTTTT
TRBJ1-1,NA,11,TRBV4-2,NA,CASSRRTEAFF,TGTGCCAGCTCTAGACGGACTGAAGCTTTCTTT
TRBJ1-1,NA,17,TRBV18,few,CASSKLPLTAMNTEAFF,TGTGCCAGCTCAAAATTGCCCCTGACAGCCATGAACACTGAAGCTTTCTTT
TRBJ1-3,NA,12,TRBV2,once,CASRGLGNTIYF,TGTGCCAGCAGGGGACTAGGAAACACCATATATTTT
TRBJ1-4,NA,16,TRBV7-8,few,CASSFGPRGPNEKLFF,TGTGCCAGCAGCTTTGGTCCCAGGGGACCTAATGAAAAACTGTTTTTT
TRBJ2-5,TRBD2,14,TRBV4-2,NA,CASSPSGGQETQYF,TGTGCCAGCAGCCCTAGCGGGGGTCAAGAGACCCAGTACTTC
TRBJ2-2,NA,15,TRBV5-4,NA,CASSLGWPNTGELFF,TGTGCCAGCAGCTTGGGCTGGCCGAACACCGGGGAGCTGTTTTTT
TRBJ1-4,NA,15,TRBV3-1/TRBV3-2,NA,CASSQDRGTNEKLFF,TGTGCCAGCAGCCAAGATCGGGGAACTAATGAAAAACTGTTTTTT
TRBJ1-6,NA,15,TRBV4-2,NA,CASSQDKEDSSPLHF,TGTGCCAGCAGCCAAGATAAAGAGGACTCTTCACCCCTCCACTTT
TRBJ1-5,NA,17,TRBV6-6,NA,CASSRGTTTKSNQPQHF,TGTGCCAGCAGTCGCGGGACAACTACCAAGAGCAATCAGCCCCAGCATTTT
TRBJ2-1,TRBD1,14,TRBV4-2,NA,CASSQDRGYNEQFF,TGTGCCAGCAGCCAGGACAGGGGATACAATGAGCAGTTCTTC
TRBJ2-2,NA,11,TRBV3-1/TRBV3-2,NA,CASRRAGELFF,TGTGCCAGCCGCAGGGCCGGGGAGCTGTTTTTT
TRBJ1-2,NA,14,TRBV6-1,few,CASSEAGASYGYTF,TGTGCCAGCAGTGAAGCGGGGGCGAGTTATGGCTACACCTTC
TRBJ1-5,NA,13,TRBV7-2,NA,CASSLSGNQPQHF,TGTGCCAGCAGCTTATCCGGGAATCAGCCCCAGCATTTT
TRBJ2-1,TRBD1,17,TRBV9,NA,CASSGRGQGALYNEQFF,TGTGCCAGCAGCGGACGGGGACAGGGGGCTCTCTACAATGAGCAGTTCTTC
TRBJ1-2,NA,15,TRBV7-9,once,CASSVVQGIASGYTF,TGTGCCAGCAGCGTCGTCCAGGGGATTGCGAGTGGCTACACCTTC
TRBJ1-2,NA,15,TRBV4-1,NA,CASSEERSLNYGYTF,TGCGCCAGCAGCGAAGAGAGGTCCCTTAACTATGGCTACACCTTC
TRBJ1-1,TRBD1,11,TRBV29-1,NA,CSSWTGAEAFF,TGCAGCTCCTGGACAGGGGCTGAAGCTTTCTTT
TRBJ1-6,TRBD1,15,TRBV18,NA,CASSPLQGFNSPLHF,TGTGCCAGCTCACCCTTACAGGGGTTCAATTCACCCCTCCACTTT
TRBJ2-1,NA,16,TRBV7-3,few,CASSPVGGGAENEQFF,TGTGCCAGCAGCCCCGTGGGAGGGGGGGCGGAGAATGAGCAGTTCTTC
TRBJ1-1,NA,15,TRBV3-1/TRBV3-2,NA,CASSPWVGVNTEAFF,TGTGCCAGCAGCCCTTGGGTGGGAGTGAACACTGAAGCTTTCTTT
TRBJ2-7,NA,13,TRBV28,NA,CASSLSRGYEQYF,TGTGCCAGCAGTTTATCACGGGGGTACGAGCAGTACTTC
TRBJ2-5,TRBD2,16,TRBV20-1,NA,CSASETSGGAGETQYF,TGCAGTGCTAGTGAAACTAGCGGGGGGGCAGGGGAGACCCAGTACTTC
TRBJ2-3,NA,15,TRBV3-1/TRBV3-2,NA,CASSHGQGLPDTQYF,TGTGCCAGCAGCCACGGGCAGGGGCTGCCAGATACGCAGTATTTT
TRBJ1-5,NA,13,TRBV20-1,few,CSASTGFGQPQHF,TGCAGTGCTAGTACAGGGTTTGGGCAGCCCCAGCATTTT
TRBJ1-6,TRBD1,14,TRBV6-5,NA,CASNDRDGTSPLHF,TGTGCCAGCAACGACAGGGATGGAACTTCACCCCTCCACTTT
TRBJ2-1,NA,14,TRBV4-1,NA,CASSQETVADEQFF,TGCGCCAGCAGCCAAGAAACCGTGGCGGATGAGCAGTTCTTC
TRBJ2-5,TRBD1,15,TRBV7-8,NA,CASSLYKGAQETQYF,TGTGCCAGCAGCTTATATAAGGGGGCACAAGAGACCCAGTACTTC
TRBJ2-7,TRBD2,14,TRBV7-2,NA,CASSLSTSVYEQYF,TGTGCCAGCAGCTTATCGACTAGCGTTTACGAGCAGTACTTC